This paragraph covers one TCR beta chain sequence. Its matching antigen is unknown. Investigators excluded patients with uncontrolled infection, other autoimmune disease, pregnancy or lactation. PBMCs were derived from 10 ml fresh peripheral blood. RNA transcripts yielded amplified TCR beta CDR3 regions. HTBI primers were the set used in a first-round RT-PCR of the TCR CDR3. Using its own MiXCR run on the multiplex PCR reads, TCRdb lists one record per CDR3 protein. The sample consists of approximately 590,000 distinct CDR3 sequences, 15% to 18% of them appearing once. The CDR3 spans 13 residues. Trimming removed 4 bases from V and 10 bases from J; junction bases left unmatched: 4. This record comes from a study of T cells in Graves' hyperthyroidism and ophthalmopathy. General study points: Ophthalmopathy was predicted by the model a median of roughly 6.6 months ahead of onset. Most thyroid clonotypes with frequency above 0.001 were detected in blood.

The sequenced sample was blood. The sequence was collected from a woman aged 25 to 45 with Graves' hyperthyroidism. The chain employs TRBV12-3 or TRBV12-4 and TRBJ1-6; 7 nucleotides agree with TRBD1. DNA for the CDR3: TGTGCCAGCAGTTCTAAAGGGGGCTCACCCCTCCACTTT. Protein: CASSSKGGSPLHF.